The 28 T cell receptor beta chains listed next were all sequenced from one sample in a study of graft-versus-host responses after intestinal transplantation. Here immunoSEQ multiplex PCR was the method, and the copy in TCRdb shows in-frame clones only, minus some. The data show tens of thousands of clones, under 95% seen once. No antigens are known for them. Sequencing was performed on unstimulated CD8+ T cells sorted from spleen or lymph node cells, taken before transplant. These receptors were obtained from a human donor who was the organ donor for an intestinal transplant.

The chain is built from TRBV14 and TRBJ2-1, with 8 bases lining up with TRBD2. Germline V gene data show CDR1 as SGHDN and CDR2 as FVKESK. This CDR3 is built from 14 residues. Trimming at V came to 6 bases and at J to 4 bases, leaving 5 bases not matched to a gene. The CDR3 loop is CASRLTSEYNEQFF. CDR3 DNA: TGTGCCAGCAGGCTGACTAGCGAGTACAATGAGCAGTTCTTC.

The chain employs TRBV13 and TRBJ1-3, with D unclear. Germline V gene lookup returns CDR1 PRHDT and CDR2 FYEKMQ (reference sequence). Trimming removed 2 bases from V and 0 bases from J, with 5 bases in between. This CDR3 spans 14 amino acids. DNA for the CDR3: TGTGCCAGCAGCTTATCGATCTCTGGAAACACCATATATTTT. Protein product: CASSLSISGNTIYF. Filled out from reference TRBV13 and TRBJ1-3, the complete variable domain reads AAGVIQSPRHLIKEKRETATLKCYPIPRHDTVYWYQQGPGQDPQFLISFYEKMQSDKGSIPDRFSAQQFSDYHSELNMSSLELGDSALYFCASSLSISGNTIYFGEGSWLTVV.

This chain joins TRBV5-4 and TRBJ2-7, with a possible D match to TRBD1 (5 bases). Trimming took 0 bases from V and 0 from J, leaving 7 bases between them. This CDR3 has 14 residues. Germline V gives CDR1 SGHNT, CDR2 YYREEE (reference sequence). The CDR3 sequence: CASSLGDSSYEQYF. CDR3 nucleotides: TGTGCCAGCAGCTTGGGAGACAGCTCCTACGAGCAGTACTTC.

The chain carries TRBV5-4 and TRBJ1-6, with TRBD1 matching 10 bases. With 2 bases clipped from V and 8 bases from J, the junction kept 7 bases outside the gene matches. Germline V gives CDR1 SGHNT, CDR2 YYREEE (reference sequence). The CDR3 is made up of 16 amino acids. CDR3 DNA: TGTGCCAGCAGCTTCAGTAGCGGGACAGGGGATTCACCCCTCCACTTT. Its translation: CASSFSSGTGDSPLHF. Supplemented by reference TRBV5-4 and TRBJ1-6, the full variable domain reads ETGVTQSPTHLIKTRGQQVTLRCSSQSGHNTVSWYQQALGQGPQFIFQYYREEENGRGNFPPRFSGLQFPNYSSELNVNALELDDSALYLCASSFSSGTGDSPLHFGNGTRLTVT.

CDR3 sequence: CASSLYRDGYTF. In nucleotides, the CDR3 is TGTGCCAGCAGTTTATACAGGGATGGCTACACCTTC. The rearrangement joins TRBV28 to TRBJ1-2, with D perhaps matching TRBD1 (6 bases). V dropped 1 base and J dropped 6 bases, with 6 bases sitting between them. Germline V gene data show CDR1 as MDHEN and CDR2 as SYDVKM. CDR3 length: 12 residues.

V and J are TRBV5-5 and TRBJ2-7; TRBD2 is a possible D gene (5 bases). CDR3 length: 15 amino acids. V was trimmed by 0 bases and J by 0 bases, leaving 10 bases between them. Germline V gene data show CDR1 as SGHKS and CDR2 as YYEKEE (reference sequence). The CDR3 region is CASSLGLATSYEQYF. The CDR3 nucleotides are TGTGCCAGCAGCTTGGGGCTAGCCACCTCCTACGAGCAGTACTTC.

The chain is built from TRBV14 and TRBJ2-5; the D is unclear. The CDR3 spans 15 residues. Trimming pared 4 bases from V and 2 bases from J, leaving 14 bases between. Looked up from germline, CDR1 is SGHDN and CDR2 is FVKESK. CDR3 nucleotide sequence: TGTGCCAGCAGCCGCGCCGCTCTACTGCAAGAGACCCAGTACTTC. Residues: CASSRAALLQETQYF.

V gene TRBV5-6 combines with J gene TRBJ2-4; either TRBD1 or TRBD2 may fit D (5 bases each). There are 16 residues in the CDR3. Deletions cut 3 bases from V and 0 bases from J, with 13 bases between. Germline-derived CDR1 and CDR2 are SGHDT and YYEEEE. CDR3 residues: CASSWGRILAKNIQYF. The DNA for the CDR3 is TGTGCCAGCAGCTGGGGACGGATACTAGCCAAAAACATTCAGTACTTC.

The CDR3 DNA is TGTGCCAGCAGCCCGAACAGGGACCCCAATAGCTACACCTTC. Translation: CASSPNRDPNSYTF. V usage is TRBV9 and J usage is TRBJ1-2, with D perhaps matching TRBD1 (6 bases). V was trimmed by 4 bases and J by 9 bases, leaving 19 bases between them. Germline CDR1 is SGDLS and CDR2 is YYNGEE. The CDR3 contains 14 residues.

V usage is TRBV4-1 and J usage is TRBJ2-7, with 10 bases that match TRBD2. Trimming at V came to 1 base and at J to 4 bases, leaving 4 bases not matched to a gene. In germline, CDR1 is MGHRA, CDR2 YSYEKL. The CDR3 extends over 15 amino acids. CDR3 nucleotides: TGCGCCAGCAGCCAAGGGAGCGGGAGGGCTTACGAGCAGTACTTC. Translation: CASSQGSGRAYEQYF.

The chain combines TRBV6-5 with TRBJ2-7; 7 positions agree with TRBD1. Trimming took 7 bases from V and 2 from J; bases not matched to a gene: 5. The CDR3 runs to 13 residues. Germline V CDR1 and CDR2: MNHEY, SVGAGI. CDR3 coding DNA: TGTGCCAGCACAAGACAGGGTACCTACGAGCAGTACTTC. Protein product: CASTRQGTYEQYF.

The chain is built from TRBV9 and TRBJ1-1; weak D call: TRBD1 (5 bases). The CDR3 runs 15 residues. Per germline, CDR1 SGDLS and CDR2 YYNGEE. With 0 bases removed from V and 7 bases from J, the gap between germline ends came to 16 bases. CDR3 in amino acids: CASSVAAGKGVEAFF. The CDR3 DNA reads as TGTGCCAGCAGCGTAGCGGCAGGGAAGGGAGTTGAAGCTTTCTTT. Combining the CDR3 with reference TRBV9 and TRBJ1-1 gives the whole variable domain DSGVTQTPKHLITATGQRVTLRCSPRSGDLSVYWYQQSLDQGLQFLIQYYNGEERAKGNILERFSAQQFPDLHSELNLSSLELGDSALYFCASSVAAGKGVEAFFGQGTRLTVV.

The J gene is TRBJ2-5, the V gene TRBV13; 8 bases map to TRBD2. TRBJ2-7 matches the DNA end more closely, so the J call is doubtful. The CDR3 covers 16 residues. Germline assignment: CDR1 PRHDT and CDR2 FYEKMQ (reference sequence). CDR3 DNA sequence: TGTGCCAGCAGCTTACGTCCAGGACTAGCCCACTACGAGCAGTACTTC. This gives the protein CASSLRPGLAHYEQYF.

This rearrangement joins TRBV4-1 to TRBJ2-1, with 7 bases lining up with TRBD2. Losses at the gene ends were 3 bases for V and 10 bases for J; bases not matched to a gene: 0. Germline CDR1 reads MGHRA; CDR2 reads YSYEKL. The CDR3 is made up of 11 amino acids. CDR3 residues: CASSQGLEQFF. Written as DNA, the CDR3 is TGCGCCAGCAGCCAGGGACTAGAGCAGTTCTTC.

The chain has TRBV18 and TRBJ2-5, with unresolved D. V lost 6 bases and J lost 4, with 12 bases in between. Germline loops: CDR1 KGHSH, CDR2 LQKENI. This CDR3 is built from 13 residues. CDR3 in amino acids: CASSSGNRETQYF. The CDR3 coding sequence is TGTGCCAGCTCCTCAGGAAATCGAGAGACCCAGTACTTC. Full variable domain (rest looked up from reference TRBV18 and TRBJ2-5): NAGVMQNPRHLVRRRGQEARLRCSPMKGHSHVYWYRQLPEEGLKFMVYLQKENIIDESGMPKERFSAEFPKEGPSILRIQQVVRGDSAAYFCASSSGNRETQYFGPGTRLLVL.

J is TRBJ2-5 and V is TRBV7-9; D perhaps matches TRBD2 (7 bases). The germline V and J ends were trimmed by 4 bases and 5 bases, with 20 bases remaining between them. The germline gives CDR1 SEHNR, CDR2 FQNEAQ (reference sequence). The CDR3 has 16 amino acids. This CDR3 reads CASSSLLGGLGETQYF. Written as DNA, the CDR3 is TGTGCCAGCAGCTCCCTCCTGGGGGGGCTGGGGGAGACCCAGTACTTC. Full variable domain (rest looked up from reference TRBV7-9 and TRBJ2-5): DTGVSQNPRHKITKRGQNVTFRCDPISEHNRLYWYRQTLGQGPEFLTYFQNEAQLEKSRLLSDRFSAERPKGSFSTLEIQRTEQGDSAMYLCASSSLLGGLGETQYFGPGTRLLVL.

CDR3 DNA: TGTGCCAGTAGTCCATCCCCAGGGGTCCGCGGGACCCTCCACTTT. It specifies CASSPSPGVRGTLHF. The gene calls are TRBV19 and TRBJ1-6; D is perhaps TRBD1 (6 bases). Germline assignment: CDR1 LNHDA and CDR2 SQIVND (reference sequence). Trimming took off 5 bases at V and 14 bases at J, with 22 bases between the two ends. The CDR3 runs to 15 residues.

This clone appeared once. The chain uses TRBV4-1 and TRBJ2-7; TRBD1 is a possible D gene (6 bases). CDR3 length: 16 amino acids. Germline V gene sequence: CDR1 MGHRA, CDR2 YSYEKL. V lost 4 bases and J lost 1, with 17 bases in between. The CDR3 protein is CASSPGPRGLSYEQYF. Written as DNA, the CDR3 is TGCGCCAGCAGCCCCGGCCCGAGGGGGTTATCCTACGAGCAGTACTTC.

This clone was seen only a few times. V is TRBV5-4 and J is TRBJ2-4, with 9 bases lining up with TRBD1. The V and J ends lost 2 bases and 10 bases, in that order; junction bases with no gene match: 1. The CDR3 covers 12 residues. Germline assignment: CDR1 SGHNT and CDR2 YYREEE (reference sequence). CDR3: CASSFGTGIQYF. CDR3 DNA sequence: TGTGCCAGCAGCTTCGGGACAGGGATTCAGTACTTC.

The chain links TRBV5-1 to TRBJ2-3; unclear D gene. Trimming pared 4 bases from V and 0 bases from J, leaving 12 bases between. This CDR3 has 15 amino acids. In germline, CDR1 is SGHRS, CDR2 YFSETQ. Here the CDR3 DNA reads TGCGCCAGCAGCGATGACGGCGTCAGCACAGATACGCAGTATTTT. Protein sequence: CASSDDGVSTDTQYF. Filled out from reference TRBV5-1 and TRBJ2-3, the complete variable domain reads KAGVTQTPRYLIKTRGQQVTLSCSPISGHRSVSWYQQTPGQGLQFLFEYFSETQRNKGNFPGRFSGRQFSNSRSEMNVSTLELGDSALYLCASSDDGVSTDTQYFGPGTRLTVL.

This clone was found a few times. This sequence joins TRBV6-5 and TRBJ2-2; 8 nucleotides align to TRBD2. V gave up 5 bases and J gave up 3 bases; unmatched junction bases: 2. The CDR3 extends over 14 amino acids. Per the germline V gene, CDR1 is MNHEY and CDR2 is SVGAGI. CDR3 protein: CASSELADTGELFF. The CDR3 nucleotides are TGTGCCAGCAGTGAACTAGCGGACACCGGGGAGCTGTTTTTT.

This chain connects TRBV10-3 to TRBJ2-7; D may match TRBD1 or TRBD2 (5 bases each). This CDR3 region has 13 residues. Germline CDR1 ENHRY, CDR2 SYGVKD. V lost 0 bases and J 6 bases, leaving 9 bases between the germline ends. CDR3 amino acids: CAISESTGPEQYF. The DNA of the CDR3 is TGTGCCATCAGTGAGTCGACGGGGCCCGAGCAGTACTTC.

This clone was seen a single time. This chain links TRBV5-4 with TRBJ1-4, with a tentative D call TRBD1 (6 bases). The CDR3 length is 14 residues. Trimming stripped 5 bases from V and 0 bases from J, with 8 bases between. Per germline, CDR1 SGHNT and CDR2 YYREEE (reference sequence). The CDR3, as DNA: TGTGCCAGCAGGGAGGGGGCAACTAATGAAAAACTGTTTTTT. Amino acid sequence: CASREGATNEKLFF.

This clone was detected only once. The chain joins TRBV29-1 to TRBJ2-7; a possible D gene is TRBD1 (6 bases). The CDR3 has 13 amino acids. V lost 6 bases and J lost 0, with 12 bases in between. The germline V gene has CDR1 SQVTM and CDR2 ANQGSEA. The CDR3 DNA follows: TGCAGCGTCCAACGGGACATCTCCTACGAGCAGTACTTC. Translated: CSVQRDISYEQYF.

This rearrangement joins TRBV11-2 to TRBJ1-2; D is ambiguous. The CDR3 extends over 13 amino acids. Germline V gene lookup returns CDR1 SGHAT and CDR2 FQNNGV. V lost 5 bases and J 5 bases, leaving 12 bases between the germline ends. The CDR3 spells CASSPGRTYGYTF. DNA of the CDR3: TGTGCCAGCAGCCCTGGACGGACTTATGGCTACACCTTC.

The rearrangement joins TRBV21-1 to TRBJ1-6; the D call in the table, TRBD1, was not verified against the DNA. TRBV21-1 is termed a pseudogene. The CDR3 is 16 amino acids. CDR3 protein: CASSFQKGTGGSPLHF. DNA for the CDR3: TGTGCCAGCAGCTTTCAGAAAGGGACAGGGGGGTCACCCCTCCACTTT.

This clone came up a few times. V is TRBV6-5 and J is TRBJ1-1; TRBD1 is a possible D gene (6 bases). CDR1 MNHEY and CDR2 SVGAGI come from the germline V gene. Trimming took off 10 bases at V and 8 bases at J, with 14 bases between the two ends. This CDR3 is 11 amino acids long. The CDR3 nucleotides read TGTGCCATCAGCCCCGGGGGCGAAGCTTTCTTT. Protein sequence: CAISPGGEAFF.

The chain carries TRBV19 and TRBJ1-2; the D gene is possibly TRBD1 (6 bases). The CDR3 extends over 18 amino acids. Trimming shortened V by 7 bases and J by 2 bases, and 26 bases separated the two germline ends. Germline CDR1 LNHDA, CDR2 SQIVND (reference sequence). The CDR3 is CASMGGQPEKAPNYGYTF. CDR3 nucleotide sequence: TGTGCCAGTATGGGAGGACAGCCCGAGAAGGCACCAAACTATGGCTACACCTTC.